These 23 T cell receptor beta chains originate from one sample sequenced in a study of long-term antiretroviral therapy in people with HIV. Running of the v3.0 immunoSEQ assay took place at survey level. The table came from immunoSEQ multiplex PCR; TCRdb's copy has only in-frame clones and leaves some out. Counted here are roughly 16,000 clones, about 81% occurring once; the ten biggest clones make up around 8.3%. Sequenced here: unsorted PBMCs, sampled 0.3 years after starting antiretroviral therapy. These receptors were obtained from a man between 18 and 29 years old with HIV.

The chain is built from TRBV5-4 and TRBJ1-6; D is possibly TRBD1 (6 bases). V shed 4 bases and J shed 8 bases, with 22 bases lying between them. Germline V gene data show CDR1 as SGHNT and CDR2 as YYREEE (reference sequence). The length of the CDR3 is 17 residues. DNA for the CDR3: TGTGCCAGCAGCCACGCCCCCAGGGGACGGAAGGATTCACCCCTCCACTTT. Amino acids: CASSHAPRGRKDSPLHF. Full variable domain (rest looked up from reference TRBV5-4 and TRBJ1-6): ETGVTQSPTHLIKTRGQQVTLRCSSQSGHNTVSWYQQALGQGPQFIFQYYREEENGRGNFPPRFSGLQFPNYSSELNVNALELDDSALYLCASSHAPRGRKDSPLHFGNGTRLTVT.

The chain couples TRBV7-3 to TRBJ2-5, with D possibly matching TRBD1 (5 bases). The CDR3 contains 14 residues. With 0 bases removed from V and 4 bases from J, the gap between germline ends came to 9 bases. From germline, CDR1 is SGHTA and CDR2 FQGTGA. The CDR3 spells CASSLTAGSETQYF. The DNA of the CDR3 is TGTGCCAGCAGCTTAACAGCAGGGTCAGAGACCCAGTACTTC.

The chain couples TRBV27 to TRBJ2-2; no firm D call. V was clipped by 3 bases and J by 8 bases, with 13 bases between them. CDR3 length: 14 residues. Germline-derived CDR1 and CDR2 are MNHEY and SMNVEV (reference sequence). In DNA form, the CDR3 reads TGTGCCAGCAGTTTCCTGGTCGGCGGAGGGGAGCTGTTTTTT. This sequence encodes CASSFLVGGGELFF.

V gene TRBV19 combines with J gene TRBJ2-7; D perhaps matches TRBD2 (6 bases). V lost 4 bases, J lost 2 bases, and 15 bases lay in between. From germline, CDR1 is LNHDA and CDR2 SQIVND (reference sequence). CDR3 length: 15 residues. The DNA for the CDR3 is TGTGCCAGTAGTAAGATGTCGGGGGAAACCTACGAGCAGTACTTC. The encoded protein is CASSKMSGETYEQYF.

V gene TRBV29-1 combines with J gene TRBJ2-3; D gene ambiguous. With 4 bases removed from V and 4 bases from J, the gap between germline ends came to 15 bases. This CDR3 is built from 14 residues. Looked up from germline, CDR1 is SQVTM and CDR2 is ANQGSEA. This CDR3 is CSVVPGDSPDTQYF. The CDR3, as DNA: TGCAGCGTTGTACCTGGGGATAGTCCAGATACGCAGTATTTT.

The chain combines TRBV5-1 with TRBJ2-5, with D perhaps TRBD1 (6 bases). V gave up 5 bases and J gave up 5 bases, with 16 bases separating them. The CDR3 length is 14 residues. Germline values: CDR1 SGHRS, CDR2 YFSETQ. DNA for the CDR3: TGCGCCAGCAGTCGGGAAACAGGGACCGAGACCCAGTACTTC. Protein sequence: CASSRETGTETQYF.

This rearrangement joins TRBV4-1 to TRBJ1-2; a weak D match, TRBD1 (6 bases). This CDR3 contains 17 residues. Trimming took 0 bases from V and 6 from J, leaving 20 bases between them. The V gene's germline CDR1 is MGHRA and CDR2 YSYEKL. The CDR3 DNA follows: TGCGCCAGCAGCCAAGAGCGGTATCCCGGGACACCCGATGGCTACACCTTC. This encodes CASSQERYPGTPDGYTF.

This clone was counted a single time. The chain has TRBV2 and TRBJ2-2; TRBD2 matches at 9 bases. The CDR3 runs to 16 residues. In germline, CDR1 is SNHLY, CDR2 FYNNEI. V gave up 6 bases and J gave up 6 bases; unmatched junction bases: 11. The CDR3 protein is CASSGIRLAVPGELFF. The CDR3 region has the DNA TGTGCCAGCAGCGGAATAAGACTAGCGGTACCCGGGGAGCTGTTTTTT.

The gene calls are TRBV6-5 and TRBJ1-2, with a possible D match to TRBD1 (5 bases). Germline V CDR1 and CDR2: MNHEY, SVGAGI. The V end lost 5 bases, the J end lost 5 bases, and 9 bases lay between the germline ends. CDR3 length equals 12 residues. In DNA, the CDR3 is TGTGCCAGCAGTGGGGGATCTTATGGCTACACCTTC. Its translation is CASSGGSYGYTF.

The chain links TRBV9 to TRBJ2-2; D could derive from TRBD1 or TRBD2 (5 bases each). The ends were cut back, 5 bases at V and 1 base at J, with 12 bases in the middle. This CDR3 comprises 15 residues. Germline CDR1 reads SGDLS; CDR2 reads YYNGEE. For the CDR3, the DNA is TGTGCCAGCAGGGGTGGGACGGGGAACACCGGGGAGCTGTTTTTT. Its translation is CASRGGTGNTGELFF.

V is TRBV13 and J is TRBJ2-5, with D hard to call. Trimming left V 3 bases short and J 5 bases short, with 7 bases between. Germline-derived CDR1 and CDR2 are PRHDT and FYEKMQ (reference sequence). The CDR3 contains 12 residues. The CDR3 spells CASSFERETQYF. Here the CDR3 DNA reads TGTGCCAGCAGCTTCGAACGGGAGACCCAGTACTTC.

The chain is built from TRBV19 and TRBJ2-2; perhaps TRBD1 as D (6 bases). Germline V gene sequence: CDR1 LNHDA, CDR2 SQIVND (reference sequence). The CDR3 runs 14 residues. V was cut by 7 bases and J by 2 bases, with 11 bases left in between. The CDR3 DNA follows: TGTGCCAGTACCTACAGGGCTAACACCGGGGAGCTGTTTTTT. Its translation: CASTYRANTGELFF.

This clone was seen only once. CDR3 sequence reads: CASSLRIAGDKEQYF. In DNA, the CDR3 is TGCGCCAGCAGCTTACGGATCGCAGGAGATAAAGAGCAGTACTTC. This chain links TRBV5-1 with TRBJ2-7; D ambiguous. The CDR3 sequence is 15 residues long. Germline V gives CDR1 SGHRS, CDR2 YFSETQ. Trimming shortened V by 2 bases and J by 7 bases, and 19 bases separated the two germline ends.

This clone was seen more than once but under ten times. The V gene is TRBV18, the J gene TRBJ1-1; no clear D gene. V was cut by 6 bases and J by 1 base, with 12 bases left in between. The germline gives CDR1 KGHSH, CDR2 LQKENI. This CDR3 region has 14 residues. DNA for the CDR3: TGTGCCAGCTCCCTTAGGACGGGGAACACTGAAGCTTTCTTT. Encoded protein: CASSLRTGNTEAFF. Together with reference TRBV18 and TRBJ1-1, the CDR3 gives the full variable domain: NAGVMQNPRHLVRRRGQEARLRCSPMKGHSHVYWYRQLPEEGLKFMVYLQKENIIDESGMPKERFSAEFPKEGPSILRIQQVVRGDSAAYFCASSLRTGNTEAFFGQGTRLTVV.

The chain recombines TRBV12-2 with TRBJ1-6. TRBV12-2 is a listed pseudogene. The CDR3 runs 17 residues. Here the CDR3 reads CASRLPGTGKNRSPLHF. Here the CDR3 DNA reads TGTGCAAGTCGCTTACCCGGGACCGGCAAAAATAGATCACCCCTCCACTTT.

The chain recombines TRBV7-3 with TRBJ1-1; D is ambiguous. Trimming took 1 base from V and 0 from J, leaving 9 bases between them. Germline loops: CDR1 SGHTA, CDR2 FQGTGA. This CDR3 has 15 amino acids. DNA of the CDR3: TGTGCCAGCAGCTTAAGTGGCTCGATGAACACTGAAGCTTTCTTT. It encodes CASSLSGSMNTEAFF.

This clone was observed once. In DNA, the CDR3 is TGCGCCAGCAGCGTAGTGCTACCGATGCGGGGGACTACGCAGTATTTT. It codes for CASSVVLPMRGTTQYF. J is TRBJ2-3 and V is TRBV4-1, with 7 bases aligning to TRBD2. The CDR3 contains 16 residues. V lost 5 bases and J lost 8; bases outside the gene matches: 16. CDR1 and CDR2 from the germline V gene are MGHRA and YSYEKL.

The chain recombines TRBV6-6 with TRBJ1-2, with D uncertain. CDR1 is MNHNY, CDR2 SVGAGI, per germline (reference sequence). The CDR3 runs to 13 residues. V lost 4 bases and J 0 bases, leaving 6 bases between the germline ends. The CDR3 protein is CASSSRANYGYTF. The CDR3 coding sequence is TGTGCCAGCAGTTCCCGAGCTAACTATGGCTACACCTTC.

This clone rates as medium-sized (0.01 to 0.1%). Other DNA sequences in this sample translate to the same CDR3. The rearrangement joins TRBV7-6 to TRBJ2-7; D ambiguous. Trimming removed 1 base from V and 3 bases from J, with 7 bases in between. From germline, CDR1 is SGHVS and CDR2 FNYEAQ. The CDR3 is 13 amino acids. In nucleotides, the CDR3 is TGTGCCAGCAGCTTAGGGCCCAACTACGAGCAGTACGTC. Residues: CASSLGPNYEQYV.

On this clone itself: An end of the junction differs from the germline gene, which may be a read error. The chain couples TRBV13 to TRBJ2-7, with D uncertain. CDR3 size: 13 residues. Germline CDR1 and CDR2: PRHDT and FYEKMQ (reference sequence). CDR3 residues: CASSLSVRAQTDF. DNA for the CDR3: TGTGCCAGCAGCTTATCGGTTAGGGCTCAGACCGATTTC.

The rearrangement joins TRBV9 to TRBJ1-3; D uncertain. The germline V gene has CDR1 SGDLS and CDR2 YYNGEE. The V end lost 3 bases, the J end lost 6 bases, and 7 bases lay between the germline ends. The CDR3 runs to 12 residues. CDR3 bases: TGTGCCAGCAGCGCCGTCGCAAACACCATATATTTT. Its protein product is CASSAVANTIYF.

This chain links TRBV5-4 with TRBJ2-3, with TRBD2 matching 11 bases. Germline CDR1 is SGHNT and CDR2 is YYREEE (reference sequence). After removal of 4 bases from V and 0 bases from J, the junction contained 4 bases not matched to a gene. This CDR3 contains 16 residues. In DNA form, the CDR3 reads TGTGCCAGCAGCCTATTAGCGGGGGGGAGCACAGATACGCAGTATTTT. It encodes CASSLLAGGSTDTQYF.

The chain combines TRBV28 with TRBJ2-3; D is unresolved. Germline CDR1 reads MDHEN; CDR2 reads SYDVKM. V was pared by 5 bases and J by 0 bases, with 3 bases between. The CDR3 contains 12 residues. The DNA for the CDR3 is TGTGCCAGCAGTGTAAGCACAGATACGCAGTATTTT. Residues: CASSVSTDTQYF.